The clone carrying this T cell receptor beta chain was seen a few times. This specimen belongs to a study of T cell responses to AZD1222 COVID-19 vaccine. Here immunoSEQ multiplex PCR was the method, and the copy in TCRdb shows in-frame clones only, minus some. Of about 180,000 clones in the sample, approximately 92% were seen once. Here the sequenced sample was peripheral blood, taken 28 days after the second dose of the MenACWY control vaccine. The receptor comes from an adult who received the MenACWY meningococcal vaccine as a control.

The CDR3 DNA reads as TGTGCCAGCACCCCTTCTCGGCGGGCAGGGAGGACTGAAGCTTTCTTT. The encoded protein is CASTPSRRAGRTEAFF. The V gene is TRBV27, the J gene TRBJ1-1, with D maybe TRBD1 (5 bases). The V and J ends lost 7 bases and 5 bases respectively, with 23 bases between them. This CDR3 contains 16 residues. CDR1 MNHEY and CDR2 SMNVEV come from the germline V gene (reference sequence).